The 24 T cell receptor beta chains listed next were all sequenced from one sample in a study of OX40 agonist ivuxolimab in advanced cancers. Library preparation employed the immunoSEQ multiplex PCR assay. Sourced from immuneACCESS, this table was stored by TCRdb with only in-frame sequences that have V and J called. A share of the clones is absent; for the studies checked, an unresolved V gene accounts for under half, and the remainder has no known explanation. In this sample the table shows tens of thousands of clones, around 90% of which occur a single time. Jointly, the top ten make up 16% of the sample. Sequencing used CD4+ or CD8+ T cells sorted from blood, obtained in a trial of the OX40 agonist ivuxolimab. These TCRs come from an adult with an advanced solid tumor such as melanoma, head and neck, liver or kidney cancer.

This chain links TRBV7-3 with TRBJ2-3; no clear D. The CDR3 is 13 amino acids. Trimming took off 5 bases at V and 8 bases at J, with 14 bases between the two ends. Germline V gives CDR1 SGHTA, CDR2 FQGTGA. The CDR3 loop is CASSGNVGSTQYF. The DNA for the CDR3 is TGTGCCAGCAGCGGAAACGTTGGTAGTACGCAGTATTTT.

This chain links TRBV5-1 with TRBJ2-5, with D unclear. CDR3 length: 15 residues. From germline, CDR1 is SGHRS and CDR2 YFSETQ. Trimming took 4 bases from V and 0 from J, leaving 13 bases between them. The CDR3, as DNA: TGCGCCAGCAGCCCCCAGGCGGCCAACCAAGAGACCCAGTACTTC. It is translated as CASSPQAANQETQYF.

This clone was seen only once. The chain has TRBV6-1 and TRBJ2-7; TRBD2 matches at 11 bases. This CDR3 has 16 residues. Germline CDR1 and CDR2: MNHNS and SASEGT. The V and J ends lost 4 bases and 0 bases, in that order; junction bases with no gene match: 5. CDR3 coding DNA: TGTGCCAGCAGTGCCACTAGCGGGGGATCCTCCTACGAGCAGTACTTC. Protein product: CASSATSGGSSYEQYF.

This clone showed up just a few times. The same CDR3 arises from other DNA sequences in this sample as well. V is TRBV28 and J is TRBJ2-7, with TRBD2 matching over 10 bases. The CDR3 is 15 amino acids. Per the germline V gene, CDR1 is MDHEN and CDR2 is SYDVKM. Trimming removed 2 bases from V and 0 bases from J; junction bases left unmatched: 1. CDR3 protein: CASSLASGGSYEQYF. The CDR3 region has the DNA TGTGCCAGCAGTTTAGCTAGCGGGGGCTCCTACGAGCAGTACTTC.

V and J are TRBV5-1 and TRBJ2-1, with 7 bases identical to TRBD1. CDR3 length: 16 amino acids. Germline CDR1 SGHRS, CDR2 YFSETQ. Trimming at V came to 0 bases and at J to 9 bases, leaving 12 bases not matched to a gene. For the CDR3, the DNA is TGCGCCAGCAGCTTGGACCCGACAGGGAGAACAACTGAGCAGTTCTTC. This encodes CASSLDPTGRTTEQFF.

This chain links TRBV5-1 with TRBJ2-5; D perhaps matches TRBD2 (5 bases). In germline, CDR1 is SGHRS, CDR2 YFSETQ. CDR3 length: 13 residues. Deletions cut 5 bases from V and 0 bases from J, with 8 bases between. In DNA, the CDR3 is TGCGCCAGCAGACTAGTCAACCAAGAGACCCAGTACTTC. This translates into CASRLVNQETQYF.

CDR3 in amino acids: CASSVTGGHEKLFF. In DNA, the CDR3 is TGTGCCAGCAGTGTGACAGGGGGGCATGAAAAACTGTTTTTT. The V gene is TRBV6-5, the J gene TRBJ1-4, with 9 bases that match TRBD1. The CDR3 loop spans 14 amino acids. V lost 5 bases and J lost 6; bases outside the gene matches: 4. CDR1 is MNHEY and CDR2 is SVGAGI in the germline V gene.

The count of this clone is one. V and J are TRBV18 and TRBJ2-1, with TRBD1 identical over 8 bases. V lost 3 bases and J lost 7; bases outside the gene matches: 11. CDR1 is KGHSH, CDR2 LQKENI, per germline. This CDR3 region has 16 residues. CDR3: CASSPLGTGSGNEQFF. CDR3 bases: TGTGCCAGCTCACCGCTAGGGACAGGCTCCGGGAATGAGCAGTTCTTC. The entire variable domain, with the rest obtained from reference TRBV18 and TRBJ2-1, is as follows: NAGVMQNPRHLVRRRGQEARLRCSPMKGHSHVYWYRQLPEEGLKFMVYLQKENIIDESGMPKERFSAEFPKEGPSILRIQQVVRGDSAAYFCASSPLGTGSGNEQFFGPGTRLTVL.

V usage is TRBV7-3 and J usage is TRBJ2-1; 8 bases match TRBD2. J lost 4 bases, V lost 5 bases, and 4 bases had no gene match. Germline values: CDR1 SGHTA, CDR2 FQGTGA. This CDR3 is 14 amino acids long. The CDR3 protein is CASSQTSGYNEQFF. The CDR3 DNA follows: TGTGCCAGCAGCCAAACTAGCGGTTACAATGAGCAGTTCTTC.

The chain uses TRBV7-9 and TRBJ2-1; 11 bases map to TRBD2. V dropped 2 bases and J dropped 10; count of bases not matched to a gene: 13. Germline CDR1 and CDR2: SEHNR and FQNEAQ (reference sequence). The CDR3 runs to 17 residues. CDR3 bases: TGTGCCAGCAGCTTACGCGGTGGGCTAGCGGGAGGCAACGAGCAGTTCTTC. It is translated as CASSLRGGLAGGNEQFF.

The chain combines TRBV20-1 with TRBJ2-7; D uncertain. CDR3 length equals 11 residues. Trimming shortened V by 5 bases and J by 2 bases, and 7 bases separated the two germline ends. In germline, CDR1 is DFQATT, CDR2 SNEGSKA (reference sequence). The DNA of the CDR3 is TGCAGTGCTGATTTTACCTACGAGCAGTACTTC. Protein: CSADFTYEQYF.

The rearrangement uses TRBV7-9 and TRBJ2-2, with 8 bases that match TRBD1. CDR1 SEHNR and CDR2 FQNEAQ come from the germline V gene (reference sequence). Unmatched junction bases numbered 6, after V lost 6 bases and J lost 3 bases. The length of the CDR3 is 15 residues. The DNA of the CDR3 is TGTGCCAGCAGGACTAGACAGGGGTACACCGGGGAGCTGTTTTTT. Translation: CASRTRQGYTGELFF. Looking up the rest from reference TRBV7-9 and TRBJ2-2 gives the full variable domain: DTGVSQNPRHKITKRGQNVTFRCDPISEHNRLYWYRQTLGQGPEFLTYFQNEAQLEKSRLLSDRFSAERPKGSFSTLEIQRTEQGDSAMYLCASRTRQGYTGELFFGEGSRLTVL.

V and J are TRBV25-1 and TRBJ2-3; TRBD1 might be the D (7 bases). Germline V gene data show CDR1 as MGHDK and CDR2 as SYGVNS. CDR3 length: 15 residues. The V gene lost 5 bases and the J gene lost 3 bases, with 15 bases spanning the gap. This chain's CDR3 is CASSRGTAETDTQYF. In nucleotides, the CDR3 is TGTGCCAGCAGTCGCGGGACAGCCGAGACAGATACGCAGTATTTT. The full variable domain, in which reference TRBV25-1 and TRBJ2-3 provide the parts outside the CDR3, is EADIYQTPRYLVIGTGKKITLECSQTMGHDKMYWYQQDPGMELHLIHYSYGVNSTEKGDLSSESTVSRIRTEHFPLTLESARPSHTSQYLCASSRGTAETDTQYFGPGTRLTVL.

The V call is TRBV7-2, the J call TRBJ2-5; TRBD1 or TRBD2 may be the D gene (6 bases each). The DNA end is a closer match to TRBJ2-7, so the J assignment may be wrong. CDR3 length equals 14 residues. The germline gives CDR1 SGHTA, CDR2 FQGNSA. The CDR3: CASSRGGSSYEQYF. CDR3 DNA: TGTGCCAGCAGCCGAGGGGGGAGCTCCTACGAGCAGTACTTC.

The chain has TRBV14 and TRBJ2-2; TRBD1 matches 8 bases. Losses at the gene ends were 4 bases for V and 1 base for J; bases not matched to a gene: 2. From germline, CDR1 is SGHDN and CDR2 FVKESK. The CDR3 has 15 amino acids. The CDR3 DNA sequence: TGTGCCAGCAGCCTGGGGACAGGGAACACCGGGGAGCTGTTTTTT. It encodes CASSLGTGNTGELFF.

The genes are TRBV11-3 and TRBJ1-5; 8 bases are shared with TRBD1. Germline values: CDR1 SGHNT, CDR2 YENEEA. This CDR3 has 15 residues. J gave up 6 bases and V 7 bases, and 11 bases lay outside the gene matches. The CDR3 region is CASTAGAGGFQPQHF. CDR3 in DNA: TGTGCCAGCACTGCAGGGGCAGGGGGCTTTCAGCCCCAGCATTTT.

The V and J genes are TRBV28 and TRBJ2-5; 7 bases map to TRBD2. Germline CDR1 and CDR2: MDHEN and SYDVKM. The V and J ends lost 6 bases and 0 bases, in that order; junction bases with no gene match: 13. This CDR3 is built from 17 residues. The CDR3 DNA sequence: TGTGCCAGCAGCCCAGCATTGGGGCGGGGGTACCAAGAGACCCAGTACTTC. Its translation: CASSPALGRGYQETQYF.

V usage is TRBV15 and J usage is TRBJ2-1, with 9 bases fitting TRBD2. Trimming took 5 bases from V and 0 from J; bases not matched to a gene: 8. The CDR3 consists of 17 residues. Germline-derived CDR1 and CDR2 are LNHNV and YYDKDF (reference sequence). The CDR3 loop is CATSGRAGGLSYNEQFF. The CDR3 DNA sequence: TGTGCCACCAGCGGGAGAGCGGGAGGCCTCTCCTACAATGAGCAGTTCTTC.

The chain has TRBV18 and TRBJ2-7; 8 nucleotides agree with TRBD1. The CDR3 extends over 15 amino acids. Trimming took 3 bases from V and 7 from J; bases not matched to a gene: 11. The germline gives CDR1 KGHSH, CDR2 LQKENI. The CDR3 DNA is TGTGCCAGCTCACCCAGGACAGGGATCAGTAAGGAGCAGTACTTC. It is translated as CASSPRTGISKEQYF.

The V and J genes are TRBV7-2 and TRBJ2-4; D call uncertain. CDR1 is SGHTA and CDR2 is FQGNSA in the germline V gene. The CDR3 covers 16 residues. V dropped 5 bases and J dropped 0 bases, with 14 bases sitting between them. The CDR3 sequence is CASSLLFTVAKNIQYF. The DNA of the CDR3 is TGTGCCAGCAGCCTATTGTTTACAGTAGCCAAAAACATTCAGTACTTC.

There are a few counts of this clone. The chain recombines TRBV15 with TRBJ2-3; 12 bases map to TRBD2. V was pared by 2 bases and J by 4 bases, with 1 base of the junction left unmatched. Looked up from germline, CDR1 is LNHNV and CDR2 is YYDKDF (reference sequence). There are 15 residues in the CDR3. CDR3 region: CATSRLAGGPDTQYF. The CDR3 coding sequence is TGTGCCACCAGCAGACTAGCGGGAGGGCCAGATACGCAGTATTTT.

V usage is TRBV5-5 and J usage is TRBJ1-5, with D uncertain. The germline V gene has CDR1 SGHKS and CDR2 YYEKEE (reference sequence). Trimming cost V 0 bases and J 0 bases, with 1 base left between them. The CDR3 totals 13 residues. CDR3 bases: TGTGCCAGCAGCTTGGATAGCAATCAGCCCCAGCATTTT. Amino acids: CASSLDSNQPQHF. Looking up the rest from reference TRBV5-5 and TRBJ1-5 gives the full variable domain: DAGVTQSPTHLIKTRGQQVTLRCSPISGHKSVSWYQQVLGQGPQFIFQYYEKEERGRGNFPDRFSARQFPNYSSELNVNALLLGDSALYLCASSLDSNQPQHFGDGTRLSIL.

The CDR3 coding sequence is TGTGCCAGCAGCCCCCCGGTGCGGGCAGAAAATGAGCAGTTCTTC. It specifies CASSPPVRAENEQFF. The chain uses TRBV7-9 and TRBJ2-1; possible D gene TRBD2, 5 bases. The CDR3 runs to 15 residues. V lost 5 bases and J lost 7, with 18 bases in between. Per the germline V gene, CDR1 is SEHNR and CDR2 is FQNEAQ (reference sequence).

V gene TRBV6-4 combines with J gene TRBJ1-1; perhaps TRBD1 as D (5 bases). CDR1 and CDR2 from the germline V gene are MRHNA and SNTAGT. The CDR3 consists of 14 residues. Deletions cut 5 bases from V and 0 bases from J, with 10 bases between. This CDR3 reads CASSPTEVNTEAFF. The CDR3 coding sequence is TGTGCCAGCAGTCCGACAGAAGTGAACACTGAAGCTTTCTTT.